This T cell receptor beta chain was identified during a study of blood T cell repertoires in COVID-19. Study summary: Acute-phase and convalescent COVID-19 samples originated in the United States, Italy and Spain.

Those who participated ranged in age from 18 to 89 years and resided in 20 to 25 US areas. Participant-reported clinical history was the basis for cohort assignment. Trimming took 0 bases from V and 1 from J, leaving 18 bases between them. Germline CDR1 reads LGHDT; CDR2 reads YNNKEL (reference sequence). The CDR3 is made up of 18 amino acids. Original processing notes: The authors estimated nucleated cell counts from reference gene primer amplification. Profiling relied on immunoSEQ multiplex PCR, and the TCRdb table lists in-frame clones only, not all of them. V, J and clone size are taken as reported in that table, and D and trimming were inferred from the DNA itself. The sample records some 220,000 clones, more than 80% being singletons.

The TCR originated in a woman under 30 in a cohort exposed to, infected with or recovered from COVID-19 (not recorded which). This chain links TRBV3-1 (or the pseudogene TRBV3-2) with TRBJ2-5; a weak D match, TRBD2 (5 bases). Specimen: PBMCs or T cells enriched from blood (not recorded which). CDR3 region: CASSQDRVEGSRQETQYF. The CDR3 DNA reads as TGTGCCAGCAGCCAAGATCGGGTTGAGGGTTCCCGCCAAGAGACCCAGTACTTC.